The TCR beta chain described here comes from a study of T cells in Graves' hyperthyroidism and ophthalmopathy. Whole-study results and caveats: Classification by a 13 V-J model distinguished ophthalmopathy from stable hyperthyroidism.

V dropped 6 bases and J dropped 0 bases, with 12 bases sitting between them. This CDR3 is 15 amino acids long. In germline, CDR1 is MNHEY, CDR2 SVGAGI. Regions amplified from RNA transcripts were the TCR beta CDR3 regions. Primed by the HTBI set, a first-round RT-PCR was run on the TCR CDR3. TCRdb re-called the multiplex PCR reads through MiXCR, storing one row per CDR3 protein. The sample gives more than 500,000 distinct CDR3 sequences, about 45% of which show up once; approximately 44% is in the top ten. Note on this clonotype: Its antigen is currently unknown.

Uncontrolled infection, other autoimmune disease, pregnancy or lactation excluded patients. The sequenced sample was peripheral blood or thyroid tissue (not recorded which). This rearrangement joins TRBV6-5 to TRBJ1-3; D is unresolved. The clonotype was recovered from an adult woman with Graves' disease, either hyperthyroidism or ophthalmopathy (not recorded which). The CDR3 DNA reads as TGTGCCAGCAGCTCCAGGACGGTCTCTGGAAACACCATATATTTT. Its translation: CASSSRTVSGNTIYF.